This record concerns one T cell receptor (beta chain) sequence. The antigen remains unidentified. This sample is part of a study of blood T cells in healthy people across ages. General study results and limits: Strongly correlated with naive T cell percentage was TCR beta diversity. With unsorted PBMCs, a conclusive comparison of naive versus antigen-experienced cells was not possible. Significant beta diversity loss was already apparent by age roughly 44, declining roughly linearly.

PCR was performed a second time for roughly 7 to 11 cycles using a sample-barcoded 5' primer and a J-beta primer mix. A template-switch adaptor containing 12 random nucleotides labeled each cDNA molecule. TCRdb reprocessed the 5' RACE reads via MiXCR and lists one record per CDR3 protein. The table lists some 550,000 distinct CDR3 sequences, 40% to 50% of them singletons. Material for sequencing was blood. This clonotype originated in a man of 80 years or more in good health.

CDR3 in DNA: TGCGCCAGCCGCGCGGCAGCGGGGGCAGATACGCAGTATTTT. It yields the protein CASRAAAGADTQYF. The V gene is TRBV4-1, the J gene TRBJ2-3, with TRBD2 matching over 8 bases. Germline V gives CDR1 MGHRA, CDR2 YSYEKL. The CDR3 sequence is 14 residues long. After removal of 8 bases from V and 4 bases from J, the junction contained 8 bases not matched to a gene.